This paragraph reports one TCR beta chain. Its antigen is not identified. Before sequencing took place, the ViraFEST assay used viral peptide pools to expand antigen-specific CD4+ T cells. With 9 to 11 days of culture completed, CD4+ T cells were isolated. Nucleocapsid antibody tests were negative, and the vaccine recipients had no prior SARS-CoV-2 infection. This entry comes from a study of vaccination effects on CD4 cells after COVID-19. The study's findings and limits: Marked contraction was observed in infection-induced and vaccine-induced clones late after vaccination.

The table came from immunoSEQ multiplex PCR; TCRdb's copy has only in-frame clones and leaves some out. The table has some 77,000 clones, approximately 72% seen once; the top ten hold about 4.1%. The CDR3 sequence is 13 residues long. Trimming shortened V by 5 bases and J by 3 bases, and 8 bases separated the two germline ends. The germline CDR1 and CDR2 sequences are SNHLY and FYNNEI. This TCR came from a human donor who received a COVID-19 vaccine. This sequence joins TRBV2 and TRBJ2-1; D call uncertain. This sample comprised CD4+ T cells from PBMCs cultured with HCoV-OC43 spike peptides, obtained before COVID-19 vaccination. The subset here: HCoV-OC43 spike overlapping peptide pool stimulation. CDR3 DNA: TGTGCCAGCAGTAGCAACAGCTACAATGAGCAGTTCTTC. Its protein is CASSSNSYNEQFF.